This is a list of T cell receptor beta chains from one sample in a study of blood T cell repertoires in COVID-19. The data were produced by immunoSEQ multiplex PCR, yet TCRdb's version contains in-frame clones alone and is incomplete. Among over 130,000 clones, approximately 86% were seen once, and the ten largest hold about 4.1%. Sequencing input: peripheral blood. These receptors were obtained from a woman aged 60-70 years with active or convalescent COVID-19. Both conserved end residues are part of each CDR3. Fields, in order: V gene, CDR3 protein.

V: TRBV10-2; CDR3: CASIPSWGGEQFF
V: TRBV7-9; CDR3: CASSLGSSTTYGYTF
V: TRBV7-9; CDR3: CASSFGGRKEKLFF
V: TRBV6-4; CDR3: CASRRFSEGTEAFF
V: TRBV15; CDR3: CATSTRQGFEAFF
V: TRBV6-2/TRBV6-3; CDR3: CASSYRGQTEAFF
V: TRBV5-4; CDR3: CASSLAGEAGYTF
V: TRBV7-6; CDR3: CASSLFYGSSYEQYF
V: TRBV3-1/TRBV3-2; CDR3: CASSQAGTTNEKLFF
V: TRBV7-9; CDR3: CASIGQVNTEAFF
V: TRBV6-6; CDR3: CASSYPGQGNTEAFF
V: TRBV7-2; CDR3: CASSLGQGSSPLHF
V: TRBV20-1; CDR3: CSASKPGTVHEQYF
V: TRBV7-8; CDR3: CASRPQPGQQLYGYTF
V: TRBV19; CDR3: CASSIAAVGNTIYF
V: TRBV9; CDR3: CASSVGQGGQPQHF
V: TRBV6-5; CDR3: CASRRDRGVGQPQHF
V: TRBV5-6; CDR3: CASSLAGSGRRAEQYF
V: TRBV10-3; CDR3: CAISELADQPQHF
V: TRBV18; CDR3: CASSSTGTGAYEQYF
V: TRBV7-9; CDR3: CASSAGLAGVKNIQYF
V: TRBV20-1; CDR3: CSASINYGYTF
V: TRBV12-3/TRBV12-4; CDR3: CASSYRGGYTF
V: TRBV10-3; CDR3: CAISKAGDGNTEAFF
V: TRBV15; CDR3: CATSRDLASGGEETQYF
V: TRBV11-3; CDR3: CASSLEAGGQGEQFF
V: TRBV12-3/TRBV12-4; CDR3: CASSFPNTDTQYF
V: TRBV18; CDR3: CASSLGQGNSNYGYTF
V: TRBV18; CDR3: CASSQVSQETQYF
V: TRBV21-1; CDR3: CASKMRPGGHQETQYF
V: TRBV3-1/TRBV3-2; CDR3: CASSLTSVDTQYF
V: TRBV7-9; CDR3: CASSPGLAGANNEQFF
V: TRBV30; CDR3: CAWSPGQGAQPQHF
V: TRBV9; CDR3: CASSVAGTDTQYF
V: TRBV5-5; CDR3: CASSIFRMNTGELFF
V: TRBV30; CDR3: CAWSYRVPYGYTF
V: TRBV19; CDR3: CASSPHGFGGESYNEQFF
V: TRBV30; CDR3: CAWTPGQGTSDTQYF
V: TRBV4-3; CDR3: CASSQGQGVGFGQYF